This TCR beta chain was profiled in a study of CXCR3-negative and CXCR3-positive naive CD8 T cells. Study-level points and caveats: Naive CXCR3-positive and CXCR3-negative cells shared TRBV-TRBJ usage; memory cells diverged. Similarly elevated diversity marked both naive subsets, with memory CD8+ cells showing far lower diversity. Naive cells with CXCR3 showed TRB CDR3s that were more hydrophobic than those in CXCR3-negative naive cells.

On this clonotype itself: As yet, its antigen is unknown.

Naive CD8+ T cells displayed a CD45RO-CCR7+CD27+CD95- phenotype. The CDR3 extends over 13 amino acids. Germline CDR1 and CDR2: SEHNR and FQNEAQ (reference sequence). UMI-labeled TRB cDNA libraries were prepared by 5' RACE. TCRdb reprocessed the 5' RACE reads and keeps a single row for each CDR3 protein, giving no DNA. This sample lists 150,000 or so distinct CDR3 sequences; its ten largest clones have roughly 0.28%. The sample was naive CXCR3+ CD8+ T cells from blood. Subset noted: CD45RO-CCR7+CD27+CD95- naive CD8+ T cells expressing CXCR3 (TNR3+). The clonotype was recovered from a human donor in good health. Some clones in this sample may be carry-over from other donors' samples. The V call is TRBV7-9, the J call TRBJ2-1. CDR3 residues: CASSLTVGNEQFF.